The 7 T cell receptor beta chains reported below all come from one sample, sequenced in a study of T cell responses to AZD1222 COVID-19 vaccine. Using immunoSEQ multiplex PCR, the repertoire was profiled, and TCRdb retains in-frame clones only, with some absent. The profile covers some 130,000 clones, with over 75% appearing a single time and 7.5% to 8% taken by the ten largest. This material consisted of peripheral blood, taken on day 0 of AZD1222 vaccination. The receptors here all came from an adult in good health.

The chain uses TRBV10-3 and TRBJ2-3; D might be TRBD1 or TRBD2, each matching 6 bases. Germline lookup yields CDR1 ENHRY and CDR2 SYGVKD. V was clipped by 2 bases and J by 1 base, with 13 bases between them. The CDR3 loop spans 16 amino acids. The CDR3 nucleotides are TGTGCCATCAGTGAGGTTGGGGGGCCTGGCACAGATACGCAGTATTTT. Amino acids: CAISEVGGPGTDTQYF.

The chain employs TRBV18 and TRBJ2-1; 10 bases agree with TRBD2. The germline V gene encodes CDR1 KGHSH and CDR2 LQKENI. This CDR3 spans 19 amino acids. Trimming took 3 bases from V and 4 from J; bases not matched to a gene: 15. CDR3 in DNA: TGTGCCAGCTCACCTCCTGCAGGAGCGGGGGGGCTTTATTACAATGAGCAGTTCTTC. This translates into CASSPPAGAGGLYYNEQFF.

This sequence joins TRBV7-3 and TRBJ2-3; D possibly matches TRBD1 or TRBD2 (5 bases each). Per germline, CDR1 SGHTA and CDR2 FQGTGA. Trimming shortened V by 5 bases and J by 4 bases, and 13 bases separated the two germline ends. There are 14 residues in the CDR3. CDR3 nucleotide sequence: TGTGCCAGCAGCGTCCGGGGCCCCCCAGATACGCAGTATTTT. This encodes CASSVRGPPDTQYF.

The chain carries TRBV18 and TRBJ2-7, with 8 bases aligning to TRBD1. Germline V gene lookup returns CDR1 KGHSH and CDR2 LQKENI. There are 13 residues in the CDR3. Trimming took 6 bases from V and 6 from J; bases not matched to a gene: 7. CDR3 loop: CASSPQDRGEQYF. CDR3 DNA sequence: TGTGCCAGCTCCCCTCAAGACAGGGGCGAGCAGTACTTC.

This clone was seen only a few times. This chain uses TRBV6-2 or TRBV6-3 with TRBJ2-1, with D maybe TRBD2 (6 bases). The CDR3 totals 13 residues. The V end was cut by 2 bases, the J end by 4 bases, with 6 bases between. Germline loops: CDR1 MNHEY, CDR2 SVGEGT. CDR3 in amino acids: CASSYGGYNEQFF. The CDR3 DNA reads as TGTGCCAGCAGTTACGGAGGGTACAATGAGCAGTTCTTC.

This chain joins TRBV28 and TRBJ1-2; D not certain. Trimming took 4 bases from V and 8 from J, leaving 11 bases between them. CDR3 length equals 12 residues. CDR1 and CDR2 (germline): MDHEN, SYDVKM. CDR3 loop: CASSYAAGGYTF. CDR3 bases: TGTGCCAGCAGTTACGCCGCGGGGGGCTACACCTTC.

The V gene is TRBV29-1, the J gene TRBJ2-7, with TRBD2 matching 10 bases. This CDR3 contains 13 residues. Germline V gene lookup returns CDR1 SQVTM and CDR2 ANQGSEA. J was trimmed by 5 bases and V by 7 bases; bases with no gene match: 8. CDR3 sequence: CSAHTGLADEQYF. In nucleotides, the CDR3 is TGCAGCGCCCACACAGGACTAGCGGACGAGCAGTACTTC.